A selection of T cell receptor beta chains follows, all from one sample in a study of shared clonotypes between healthy human individuals. The table came from immunoSEQ multiplex PCR; TCRdb's copy has only in-frame clones and leaves some out. This table holds 1 million to 1.3 million clones, around three quarters found once. Material for sequencing was memory CD4+ T cells from PBMCs. The receptors here all came from a man aged 18 to 30 in good health. Some clones in this sample may be carry-over from other donors' samples. CDR3s include the opening cysteine and the closing phenylalanine or tryptophan. A D gene is named only where the DNA matches it firmly. Clone size appears in some rows only: once, few, many, or a class for an expanded clone.

TRBV25-1,13,.,TRBJ1-6,.,TGTGCCAGTCACGGGCCCGGGGGTTCACCCCTCCACTTT,CASHGPGGSPLHF
TRBV30,14,once,TRBJ1-5,.,TGTGCCTGGAGTCTCGGTGCCTTTAATCAGCCCCAGCATTTT,CAWSLGAFNQPQHF
TRBV5-1,15,.,TRBJ1-5,.,TGCGCCAGCAGCTTGGGGGGGGGTTCAAATCAGCCCCAGCATTTT,CASSLGGGSNQPQHF
TRBV15,18,.,TRBJ2-7,TRBD2,TGTGCCACCAGCAGAGGGGGCGGGAGGGCTCCGACTTCCTACGAGCAGTACTTC,CATSRGGGRAPTSYEQYF
TRBV7-9,14,.,TRBJ2-7,TRBD2,TGTGCCAGCACCCCGGGGGGAACGGGGTACGAGCAGTACTTC,CASTPGGTGYEQYF
TRBV5-1,16,.,TRBJ2-7,TRBD2,TGCGCCAGCAGCTGGGGACTAGCGGGAGGCCTCTACGAGCAGTACTTC,CASSWGLAGGLYEQYF
TRBV19,11,.,TRBJ1-2,.,TGTGCCAGTAGTGTACCCTATGGCTACACCTTC,CASSVPYGYTF
TRBV18,13,.,TRBJ2-5,.,TGTGCCAGCTCACCTACAGCACAAGAGACCCAGTACTTC,CASSPTAQETQYF
TRBV7-9,14,.,TRBJ2-5,.,TGTGCCAGCAGCTTTTATACGGCTGGGGAGACCCAGTACTTC,CASSFYTAGETQYF
TRBV6-6,13,.,TRBJ1-2,.,TGTGCCAGCAGCCCGGGGGGACTTAATGGCTACACCTTC,CASSPGGLNGYTF
TRBV14,13,once,TRBJ1-2,TRBD1,TGTGCCAGCAGCGCGAGCAGGGGGTTTAGCTACACCTTC,CASSASRGFSYTF
TRBV2,15,.,TRBJ2-5,.,TGTGCCAGCAGTGAACGCGGCCCCCCATACGAGACCCAGTACTTC,CASSERGPPYETQYF
TRBV6-1,13,.,TRBJ1-5,.,TGTGCCAGCCGGATAGCGCGGGGTCAGCCCCAGCATTTT,CASRIARGQPQHF
TRBV9,15,.,TRBJ2-5,.,TGTGCCAGCAGCGCCAACGGCCTCACCCACGAGACCCAGTACTTC,CASSANGLTHETQYF
TRBV4-3,14,.,TRBJ1-1,TRBD1,TGCGCCAGCAGCCAACCCGACAGGGGTACTGAAGCTTTCTTT,CASSQPDRGTEAFF
TRBV4-3,18,few,TRBJ2-3,TRBD2,TGCGCCAGCAGCCAGTGGACCGGGACTAGCGGCACCTCGTATACGCAGTATTTT,CASSQWTGTSGTSYTQYF
TRBV5-8,17,.,TRBJ2-1,TRBD2,TGTGCCAGCAGCTTTGAAGGGACTAGCGGAAATTACAATGAGCAGTTCTTC,CASSFEGTSGNYNEQFF
TRBV2,14,.,TRBJ2-1,.,TGTGCCAGCAGTGATAAGCGTCCCCTCAATGAGCAGTTCTTC,CASSDKRPLNEQFF
TRBV6-1,15,.,TRBJ1-5,TRBD1,TGTGCCAGCAGTGGTCCTAACAGGGGGCAACAGCCCCAGCATTTT,CASSGPNRGQQPQHF
TRBV5-6,13,.,TRBJ2-2,.,TGTGCCAGCAGCTTGTGGGGGCACGGGGAGCTGTTTTTT,CASSLWGHGELFF
TRBV27,16,.,TRBJ2-1,.,TGTGCCAGCAGTTCCTACCCGGCGGGAAGGGGCAATGAGCAGTTCTTC,CASSSYPAGRGNEQFF
TRBV19,16,few,TRBJ1-2,TRBD1,TGTGCCAGTACCCCCATAGGGGGCACAGGGTATCGTGGCTACACCTTC,CASTPIGGTGYRGYTF
TRBV28,16,.,TRBJ2-2,TRBD2,TGTGCCAGCCCCCCTAGCGGGGATAAGAACACCGGGGAGCTGTTTTTT,CASPPSGDKNTGELFF
TRBV19,14,few,TRBJ2-7,TRBD1,TGTGCCAGTAGTAAAAGGGACAGGCGCTACGAGCAGTACTTC,CASSKRDRRYEQYF
TRBV6-5,15,.,TRBJ2-5,TRBD2,TGTGCCAGCAGATCAGGACTAGCGCGGGAAGAGACCCAGTACTTC,CASRSGLAREETQYF
TRBV5-1,16,.,TRBJ1-1,.,TGCGCCAGCAGATCCCTTCCCAGGGTTCCGAACACTGAAGCTTTCTTT,CASRSLPRVPNTEAFF
TRBV6-5,14,.,TRBJ1-4,TRBD1,TGTGCCAGCAGTTCGCCGGACAGGGGCCGAAAACTGTTTTTT,CASSSPDRGRKLFF